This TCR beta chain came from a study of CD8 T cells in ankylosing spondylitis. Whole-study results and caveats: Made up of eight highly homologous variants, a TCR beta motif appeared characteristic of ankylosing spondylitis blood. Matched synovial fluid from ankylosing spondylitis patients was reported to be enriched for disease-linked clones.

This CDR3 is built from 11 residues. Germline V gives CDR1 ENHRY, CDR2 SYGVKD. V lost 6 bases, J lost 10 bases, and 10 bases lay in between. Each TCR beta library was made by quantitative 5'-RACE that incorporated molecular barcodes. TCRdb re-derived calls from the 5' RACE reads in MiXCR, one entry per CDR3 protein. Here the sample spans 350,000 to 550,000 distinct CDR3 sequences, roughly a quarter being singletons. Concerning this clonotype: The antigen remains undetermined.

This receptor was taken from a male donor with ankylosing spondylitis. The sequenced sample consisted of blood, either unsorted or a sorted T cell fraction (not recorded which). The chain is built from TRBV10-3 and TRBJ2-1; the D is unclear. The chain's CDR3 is CAIRNSEEQFF. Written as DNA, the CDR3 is TGTGCCATCAGGAACAGCGAAGAGCAGTTCTTC.